This is a list of T cell receptor beta chains from one sample in a study of CD8 T cells in Susac syndrome. One entry per CDR3 protein, called by TCRdb with MiXCR from the immunoSEQ multiplex PCR reads. Of about 130,000 distinct CDR3 sequences listed, 90% to 95% were seen once; the top ten hold roughly 0.087%. Specimen: CD4+ T cells from PBMCs. The receptors derive from a human donor in good health. The CDR3 runs from the conserved cysteine through the conserved F or W. A D gene is named only where the DNA matches it firmly. For some rows the clone size is stated as once, few or many, or as a class when expanded; others skip it.

clone_size: NA; v_call: TRBV30; j_call: TRBJ1-5; d_call: NA; cdr3_nt: TGTGCCTGGAGTGGCCAGGGAGCTCAGCCCCAGCATTTT; cdr3_aa: CAWSGQGAQPQHF
clone_size: NA; v_call: TRBV2; j_call: TRBJ1-5; d_call: TRBD1; cdr3_nt: TGTGCCAGCAGTTACGACAGGGGAGGGCAGCCCCAGCATTTT; cdr3_aa: CASSYDRGGQPQHF
clone_size: NA; v_call: TRBV15; j_call: TRBJ2-1; d_call: NA; cdr3_nt: TGTGCCACCAGCAGAGTGATCTGGTCTGGCCCGTTCCATGAGCAGTTCTTC; cdr3_aa: CATSRVIWSGPFHEQFF
clone_size: NA; v_call: TRBV5-1; j_call: TRBJ2-2; d_call: NA; cdr3_nt: TGCGCCAGCAGCTTGGTTCCGGGAGACGTCGCCGGGGAGCTGTTTTTT; cdr3_aa: CASSLVPGDVAGELFF
clone_size: NA; v_call: TRBV20-1; j_call: TRBJ2-2; d_call: TRBD2; cdr3_nt: TGCAGTGCTTTCAAAGCGGGAGGGCCTAACACCGGGGAGCTGTTTTTT; cdr3_aa: CSAFKAGGPNTGELFF
clone_size: NA; v_call: TRBV18; j_call: TRBJ2-1; d_call: TRBD2; cdr3_nt: TGTGCCAGCTCACCAGGATTACTAGCGGGCAATGAGCAGTTCTTC; cdr3_aa: CASSPGLLAGNEQFF
clone_size: NA; v_call: TRBV6-7; j_call: TRBJ1-2; d_call: NA; cdr3_nt: TGTGCCAGCAGTTACTTACAAGGCCCCTTC; cdr3_aa: CASSYLQGPF
clone_size: once; v_call: TRBV7-2; j_call: TRBJ1-3; d_call: NA; cdr3_nt: TGTGCCAGCAGCTTGACTGTTAGCTCTGGAAACACCATATATTTT; cdr3_aa: CASSLTVSSGNTIYF
clone_size: NA; v_call: TRBV2; j_call: TRBJ1-1; d_call: NA; cdr3_nt: TGTGCCAGCAGTGGAGGGGGGAACACTGAAGCTTTCTTT; cdr3_aa: CASSGGGNTEAFF
clone_size: NA; v_call: TRBV5-1; j_call: TRBJ2-1; d_call: NA; cdr3_nt: TGCGCCAGCAGCTTTGTAGCGGCCAATGAGCAGTTCTTC; cdr3_aa: CASSFVAANEQFF
clone_size: NA; v_call: TRBV30; j_call: TRBJ2-7; d_call: NA; cdr3_nt: TGTGCCTGGAGTAAACAGGGCGACGAGCAGTACTTC; cdr3_aa: CAWSKQGDEQYF
clone_size: NA; v_call: TRBV2; j_call: TRBJ1-5; d_call: NA; cdr3_nt: TGTGCCAGCCGCTCCGACATTTCCAATCAGCCCCAGCATTTT; cdr3_aa: CASRSDISNQPQHF
clone_size: NA; v_call: TRBV10-3; j_call: TRBJ1-5; d_call: TRBD1; cdr3_nt: TGTGCCAGCAGGGACAGAGATAGCTATCAGCCCCAGCATTTT; cdr3_aa: CASRDRDSYQPQHF
clone_size: NA; v_call: TRBV12-3/TRBV12-4; j_call: TRBJ1-5; d_call: NA; cdr3_nt: TGTGCCAGCAGTTTAGCGCTAGGCAATCAGCCCCAGCATTTT; cdr3_aa: CASSLALGNQPQHF
clone_size: NA; v_call: TRBV3-1; j_call: TRBJ2-2; d_call: NA; cdr3_nt: TGTGCCAGCAGCCAAGATGCAGTCGGGGAGCTGTTTTTT; cdr3_aa: CASSQDAVGELFF
clone_size: once; v_call: TRBV29-1; j_call: TRBJ1-4; d_call: NA; cdr3_nt: TGCAGCGTTGTTGTGGTGATGGCCTCAACTAATGAAAAACTGTTTTTT; cdr3_aa: CSVVVVMASTNEKLFF
clone_size: NA; v_call: TRBV6-5; j_call: TRBJ2-5; d_call: NA; cdr3_nt: TGTGCCAGCAGTCAAGGGGGGTTTTGGGCCCAGTACTTC; cdr3_aa: CASSQGGFWAQYF
clone_size: NA; v_call: TRBV14; j_call: TRBJ2-5; d_call: TRBD2; cdr3_nt: TGTGCCAGCAGCCCGCTCGGAACGGGAGGGCCACTGTGGGAGACCCAGTACTTC; cdr3_aa: CASSPLGTGGPLWETQYF
clone_size: NA; v_call: TRBV10-3; j_call: TRBJ2-7; d_call: NA; cdr3_nt: TGTGCCATCCGGAGGGCCGGGTACAACCAAGCCTACGAGCAGTACTTC; cdr3_aa: CAIRRAGYNQAYEQYF
clone_size: NA; v_call: TRBV12-3/TRBV12-4; j_call: TRBJ2-7; d_call: NA; cdr3_nt: TGTGCCAGCAGTTTAGATCTACGCGCCGAGCAGTACTTC; cdr3_aa: CASSLDLRAEQYF
clone_size: NA; v_call: TRBV7-2; j_call: TRBJ1-1; d_call: TRBD1; cdr3_nt: TGTGCCAGCAGCTCGGTGACAGGGGGGAACACTGAAGCTTTCTTT; cdr3_aa: CASSSVTGGNTEAFF
clone_size: NA; v_call: TRBV5-1; j_call: TRBJ1-4; d_call: TRBD1; cdr3_nt: TGCGCCAGCGGGGGACAGGGGGCTACTAATGAAAAACTGTTTTTT; cdr3_aa: CASGGQGATNEKLFF
clone_size: NA; v_call: TRBV29-1; j_call: TRBJ2-3; d_call: NA; cdr3_nt: TGCAGCGTTGAAGGTGGGCAGGGCACAGATACGCAGTATTTT; cdr3_aa: CSVEGGQGTDTQYF
clone_size: NA; v_call: TRBV25-1; j_call: TRBJ1-2; d_call: TRBD1; cdr3_nt: TGTGCCAGCAGTCCGGGACAGGCCGCTGGCTACACCTTC; cdr3_aa: CASSPGQAAGYTF
clone_size: NA; v_call: TRBV6-6; j_call: TRBJ2-1; d_call: NA; cdr3_nt: TGTGCCAGCAGTTACTCTCCAGATCCGAACAATGAGCAGTTCTTC; cdr3_aa: CASSYSPDPNNEQFF
clone_size: NA; v_call: TRBV5-1; j_call: TRBJ1-2; d_call: NA; cdr3_nt: TGCGCCAGCAGCTTGCGAGGGTCGGAGATGTATGGCTACACCTTC; cdr3_aa: CASSLRGSEMYGYTF
clone_size: NA; v_call: TRBV2; j_call: TRBJ2-7; d_call: TRBD2; cdr3_nt: TGTGCCAGCAGAGATAAGAGCGGGAGCTTATTTTACGAGCAGTACTTC; cdr3_aa: CASRDKSGSLFYEQYF
clone_size: NA; v_call: TRBV7-2; j_call: TRBJ2-7; d_call: NA; cdr3_nt: TGTGCCAGCAGCAGGTCGGCCTACGAGCAGTACTTC; cdr3_aa: CASSRSAYEQYF
clone_size: NA; v_call: TRBV7-9; j_call: TRBJ2-2; d_call: NA; cdr3_nt: TGTGCCAGCTCCCCGGCCGGGGGCACCGGGGAGCTGTTTTTT; cdr3_aa: CASSPAGGTGELFF
clone_size: NA; v_call: TRBV5-1; j_call: TRBJ2-2; d_call: NA; cdr3_nt: TGCGCCAGCAGCTGGGAAACAGTGGTGAACACCGGGGAGCTGTTTTTT; cdr3_aa: CASSWETVVNTGELFF
clone_size: NA; v_call: TRBV7-9; j_call: TRBJ1-2; d_call: NA; cdr3_nt: TGTGCCAGCAGCCGTCCCGGGACATTTGGCTATGGCTACACCTTC; cdr3_aa: CASSRPGTFGYGYTF
clone_size: NA; v_call: TRBV20-1; j_call: TRBJ1-4; d_call: NA; cdr3_nt: TGCAGTGCTGAAAAACTGTTTTTT; cdr3_aa: CSAEKLFF
clone_size: NA; v_call: TRBV27; j_call: TRBJ2-2; d_call: TRBD2; cdr3_nt: TGTGCCAGCAGTTTAGAGAGGGTACTAGCGGGAGGAGGCGGGGAGCTGTTTTTT; cdr3_aa: CASSLERVLAGGGGELFF
clone_size: NA; v_call: TRBV5-1; j_call: TRBJ2-5; d_call: NA; cdr3_nt: TGCGCCAGCAGCAGAACAGAGCAAGAGACCCAGTACTTC; cdr3_aa: CASSRTEQETQYF
clone_size: NA; v_call: TRBV12-3/TRBV12-4; j_call: TRBJ1-1; d_call: NA; cdr3_nt: TGTGCCAGCAGTTCCTCCCGGGGGGGGAACACTGAAGCTTTCTTT; cdr3_aa: CASSSSRGGNTEAFF
clone_size: NA; v_call: TRBV15; j_call: TRBJ2-1; d_call: NA; cdr3_nt: TGTGCCACCAGCAGGCACCAGGGTCAGGGCAATGAGCAGTTCTTC; cdr3_aa: CATSRHQGQGNEQFF
clone_size: NA; v_call: TRBV27; j_call: TRBJ2-7; d_call: NA; cdr3_nt: TGTGCCAGCAGGGAACAGGGTCGCACCTACGAGCAGTACTTC; cdr3_aa: CASREQGRTYEQYF
clone_size: NA; v_call: TRBV29-1; j_call: TRBJ2-1; d_call: TRBD1; cdr3_nt: TGCAGCGTTGAAGGACAGGGGCATGAGCAGTTCTTC; cdr3_aa: CSVEGQGHEQFF
clone_size: NA; v_call: TRBV3-1; j_call: TRBJ1-1; d_call: NA; cdr3_nt: TGTGCCAGCAGCCGGCTTCAGGAGGCCACTGAAGCTTTCTTT; cdr3_aa: CASSRLQEATEAFF